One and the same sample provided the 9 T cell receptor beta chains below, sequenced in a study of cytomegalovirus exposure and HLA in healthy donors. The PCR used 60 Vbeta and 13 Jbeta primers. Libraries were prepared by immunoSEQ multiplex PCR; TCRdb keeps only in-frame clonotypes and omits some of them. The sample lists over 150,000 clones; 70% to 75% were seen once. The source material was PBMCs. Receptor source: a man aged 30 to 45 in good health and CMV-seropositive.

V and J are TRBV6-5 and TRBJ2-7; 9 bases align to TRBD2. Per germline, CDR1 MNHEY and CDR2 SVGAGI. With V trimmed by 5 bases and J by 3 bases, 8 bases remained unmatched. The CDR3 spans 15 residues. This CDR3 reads CASSGGAGGSYEQYF. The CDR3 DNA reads TGTGCCAGCAGTGGAGGGGCGGGAGGGAGCTACGAGCAGTACTTC.

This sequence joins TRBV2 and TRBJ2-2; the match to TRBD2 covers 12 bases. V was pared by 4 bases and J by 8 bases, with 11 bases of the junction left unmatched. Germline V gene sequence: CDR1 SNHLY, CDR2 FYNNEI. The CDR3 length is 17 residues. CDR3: CASSVRTSGVRTGELFF. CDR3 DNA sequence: TGTGCCAGCAGTGTGAGGACTAGCGGGGTTAGAACTGGGGAGCTGTTTTTT.

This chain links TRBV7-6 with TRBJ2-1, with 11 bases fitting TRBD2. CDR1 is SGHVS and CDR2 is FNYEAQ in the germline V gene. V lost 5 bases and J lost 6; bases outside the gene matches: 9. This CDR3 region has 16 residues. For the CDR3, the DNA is TGTGCCAGCAGCCGACCCGGGACTAGCGGAACCAATGAGCAGTTCTTC. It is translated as CASSRPGTSGTNEQFF.

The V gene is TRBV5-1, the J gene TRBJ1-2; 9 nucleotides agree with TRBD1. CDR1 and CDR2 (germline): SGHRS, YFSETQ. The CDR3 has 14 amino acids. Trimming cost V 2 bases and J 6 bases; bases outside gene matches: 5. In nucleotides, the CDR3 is TGCGCCAGCAGCTTCAACACAGGGGGCGATGGCTACACCTTC. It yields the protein CASSFNTGGDGYTF.

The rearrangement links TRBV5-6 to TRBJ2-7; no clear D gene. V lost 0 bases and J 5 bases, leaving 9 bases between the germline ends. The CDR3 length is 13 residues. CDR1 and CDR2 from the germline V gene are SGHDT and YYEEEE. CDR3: CASSLAGFHEQYF. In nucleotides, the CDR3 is TGTGCCAGCAGCTTGGCAGGATTCCACGAGCAGTACTTC.

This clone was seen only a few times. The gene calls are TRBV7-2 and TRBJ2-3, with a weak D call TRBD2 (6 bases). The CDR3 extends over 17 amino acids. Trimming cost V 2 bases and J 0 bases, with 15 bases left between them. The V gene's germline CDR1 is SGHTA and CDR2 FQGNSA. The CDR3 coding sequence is TGTGCCAGCAGCTTATTTGTCGCGGGATTGAGCACAGATACGCAGTATTTT. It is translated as CASSLFVAGLSTDTQYF.

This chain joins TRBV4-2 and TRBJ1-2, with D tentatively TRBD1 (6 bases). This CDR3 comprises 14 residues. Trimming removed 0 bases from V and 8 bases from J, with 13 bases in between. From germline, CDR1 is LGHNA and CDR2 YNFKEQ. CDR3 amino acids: CASSQDLQGWGYTF. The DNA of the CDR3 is TGTGCCAGCAGCCAAGATCTACAGGGATGGGGCTACACCTTC.

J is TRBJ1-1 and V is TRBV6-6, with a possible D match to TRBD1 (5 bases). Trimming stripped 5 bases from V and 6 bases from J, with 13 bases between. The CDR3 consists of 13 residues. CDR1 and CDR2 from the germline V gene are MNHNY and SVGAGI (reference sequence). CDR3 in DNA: TGTGCCAGCAGTCGCAGGGTTGACGCTGAAGCTTTCTTT. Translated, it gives CASSRRVDAEAFF.

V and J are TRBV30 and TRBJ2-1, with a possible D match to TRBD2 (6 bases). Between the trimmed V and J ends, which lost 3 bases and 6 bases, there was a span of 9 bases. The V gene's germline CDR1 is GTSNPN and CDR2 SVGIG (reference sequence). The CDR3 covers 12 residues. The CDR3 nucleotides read TGTGCCTGGAGCTCTAGCGTCAATGAGCAGTTCTTC. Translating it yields CAWSSSVNEQFF.